This TCR beta chain derives from a study of T cell repertoires in cytomegalovirus infection. Concerning this clonotype itself: Antigen: not known.

Study observations and caveats: HLA-C-restricted CMV-specific TCR beta clonotypes were dominant in the ex vivo response. Using cumulative public TCR beta family frequency, the authors identified those who carried CMV together with the relevant HLA.

Germline V gene sequence: CDR1 LGHDT, CDR2 YNNKEL (reference sequence). The CDR3 consists of 14 residues. The V gene lost 0 bases and the J gene lost 2 bases, with 7 bases spanning the gap. TCRdb re-derived calls from the reads in MiXCR, one entry per CDR3 protein. The sample shows fewer than 250,000 distinct CDR3 sequences, 12% of them seen only once. The material sequenced was PBMCs. The rearrangement uses TRBV3-1 and TRBJ1-2; D unresolved. The receptor was derived from a human donor in good health (CMV status not recorded). Some clones in this sample may be carry-over from other donors' samples. The CDR3 protein is CASSQDIGNYGYTF. The CDR3 region has the DNA TGTGCCAGCAGCCAAGATATAGGGAACTATGGCTACACCTTC.